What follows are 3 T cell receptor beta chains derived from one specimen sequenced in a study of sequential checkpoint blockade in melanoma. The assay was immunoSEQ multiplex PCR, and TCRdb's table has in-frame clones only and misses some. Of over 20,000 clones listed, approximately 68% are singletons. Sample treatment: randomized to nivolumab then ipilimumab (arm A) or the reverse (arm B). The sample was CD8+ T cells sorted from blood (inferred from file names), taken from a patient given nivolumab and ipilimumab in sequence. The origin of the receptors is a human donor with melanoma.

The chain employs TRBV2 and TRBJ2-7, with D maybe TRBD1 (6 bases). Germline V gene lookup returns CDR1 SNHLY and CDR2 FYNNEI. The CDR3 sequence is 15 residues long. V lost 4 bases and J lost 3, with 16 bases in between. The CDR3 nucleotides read TGTGCCAGCAGTGCTTGGGCAGGGGCTCTCTACGAGCAGTACGTC. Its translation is CASSAWAGALYEQYV.

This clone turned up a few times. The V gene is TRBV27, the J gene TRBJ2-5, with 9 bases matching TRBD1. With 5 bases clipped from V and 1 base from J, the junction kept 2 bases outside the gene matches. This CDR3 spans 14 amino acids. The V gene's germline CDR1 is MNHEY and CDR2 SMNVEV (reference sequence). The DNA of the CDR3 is TGTGCCAGCAGTGCGACAGGGGGCCAAGAGACCCAGTACTTC. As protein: CASSATGGQETQYF.

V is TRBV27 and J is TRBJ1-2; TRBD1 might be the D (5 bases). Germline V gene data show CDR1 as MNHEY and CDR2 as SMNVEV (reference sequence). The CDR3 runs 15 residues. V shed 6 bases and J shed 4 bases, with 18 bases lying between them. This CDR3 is CASSQTQGSGYGYTF. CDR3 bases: TGTGCCAGCAGCCAAACCCAGGGATCTGGCTATGGCTACACCTTC.